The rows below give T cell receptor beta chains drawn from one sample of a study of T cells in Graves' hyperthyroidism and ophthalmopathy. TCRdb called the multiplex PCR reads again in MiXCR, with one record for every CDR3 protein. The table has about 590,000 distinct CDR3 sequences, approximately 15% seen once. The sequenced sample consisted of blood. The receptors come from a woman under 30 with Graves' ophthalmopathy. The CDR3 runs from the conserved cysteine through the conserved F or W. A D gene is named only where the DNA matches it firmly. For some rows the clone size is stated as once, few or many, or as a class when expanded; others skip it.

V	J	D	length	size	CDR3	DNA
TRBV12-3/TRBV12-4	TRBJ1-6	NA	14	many	CASSFGGANSPLHF	TGTGCCAGCAGTTTTGGGGGGGCGAATTCACCCCTCCACTTT
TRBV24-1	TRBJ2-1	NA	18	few	CATSDVARAGRTYNEQFF	TGTGCCACCAGTGATGTTGCACGGGCGGGACGGACCTACAATGAGCAGTTCTTC
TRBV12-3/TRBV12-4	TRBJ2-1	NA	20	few	CASSLQGPYLGLHLYNEQFF	TGTGCCAGCAGTTTGCAGGGCCCCTATCTCGGTCTACACCTCTACAATGAGCAGTTCTTC
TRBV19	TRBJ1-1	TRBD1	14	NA	CASSNRTGVTEAFF	TGTGCCAGTAGTAACCGGACAGGGGTCACTGAAGCTTTCTTT
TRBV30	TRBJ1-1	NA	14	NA	CAWRDQGPNTEAFF	TGTGCCTGGAGGGACCAGGGGCCGAACACTGAAGCTTTCTTT
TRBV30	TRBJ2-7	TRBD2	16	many	CAWRLSSGLSSYEQYF	TGTGCCTGGAGATTAAGTAGCGGGTTAAGCTCCTACGAGCAGTACTTC
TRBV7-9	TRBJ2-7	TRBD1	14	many	CASSSTGKRGEQYF	TGTGCCAGCAGCTCGACAGGGAAGCGAGGGGAGCAGTACTTC
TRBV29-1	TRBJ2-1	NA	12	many	CSAQGNYNEQFF	TGCAGCGCCCAGGGAAACTACAATGAGCAGTTCTTC
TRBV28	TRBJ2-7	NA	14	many	CASITKGGSYEQYF	TGTGCCAGCATTACCAAAGGGGGTTCCTACGAGCAGTACTTC
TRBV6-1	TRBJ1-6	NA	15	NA	CASSPRVRVRSPLHF	TGTGCCAGCAGTCCCAGGGTACGGGTGCGTTCACCCCTCCACTTT
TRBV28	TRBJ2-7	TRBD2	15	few	CASRAGTSGATEQYF	TGTGCCAGCAGGGCCGGGACTAGCGGGGCCACGGAGCAGTACTTC
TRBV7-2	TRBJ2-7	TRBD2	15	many	CASNFASGSSYEQYF	TGTGCCAGCAACTTTGCTAGCGGGAGCTCCTACGAGCAGTACTTC
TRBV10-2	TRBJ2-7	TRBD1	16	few	CASSESGTGGRYEQYF	TGCGCCAGCAGTGAATCCGGGACAGGGGGTCGATACGAGCAGTACTTC
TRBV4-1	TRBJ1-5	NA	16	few	CASSQESSYSNQPQHF	TGCGCCAGCAGCCAAGAATCCAGTTATAGCAATCAGCCCCAGCATTTT
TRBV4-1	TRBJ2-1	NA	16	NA	CASSQDRAEAYNKQFF	TGCGCCAGCAGCCAAGATAGGGCGGAGGCCTACAATAAGCAGTTCTTC
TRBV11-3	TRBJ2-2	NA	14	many	CASSIGGNTGELFF	TGTGCCAGTAGTATCGGAGGGAACACCGGGGAGCTGTTTTTT
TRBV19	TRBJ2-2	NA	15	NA	CASSHNTPNTGELFF	TGTGCCAGTAGTCACAATACACCGAACACCGGGGAGCTGTTTTTT
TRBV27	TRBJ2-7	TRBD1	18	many	CASSLSYMVKDRVREQYF	TGTGCCAGCAGTTTAAGCTATATGGTTAAGGACAGGGTGCGAGAGCAGTACTTC
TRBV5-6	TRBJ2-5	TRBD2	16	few	CASSRTSGRIQETQYF	TGTGCCAGCAGCCGGACTAGCGGGAGGATTCAAGAGACCCAGTACTTC
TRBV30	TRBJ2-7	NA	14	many	CAWRSKGRLYEQYF	TGTGCCTGGAGGTCCAAGGGGAGGCTGTACGAGCAGTACTTC
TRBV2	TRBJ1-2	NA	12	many	CASSRPNYGYTF	TGTGCCAGCAGTCGTCCTAACTATGGCTACACCTTC
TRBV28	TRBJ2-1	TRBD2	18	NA	CASSPGLAGVGPYNEQFF	TGTGCCAGCAGCCCGGGACTAGCGGGAGTCGGTCCCTACAATGAGCAGTTCTTC
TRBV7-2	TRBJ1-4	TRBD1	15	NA	CASSLGDRQNEKLFF	TGTGCCAGCAGCTTAGGGGACAGGCAAAATGAAAAACTGTTTTTT
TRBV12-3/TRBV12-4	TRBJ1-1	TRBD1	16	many	CASSLRQGVGGTEAFF	TGTGCCAGCAGTTTACGACAGGGAGTTGGGGGCACTGAAGCTTTCTTT
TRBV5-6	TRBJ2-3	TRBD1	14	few	CASSWGTGSYTQYF	TGTGCCAGCAGCTGGGGGACAGGGTCTTATACGCAGTATTTT
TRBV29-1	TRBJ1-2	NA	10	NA	CSVYQIGYTF	TGCAGCGTTTACCAGATTGGCTACACCTTC
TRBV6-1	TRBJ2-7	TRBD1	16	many	CASSELPGTGAYEQYF	TGTGCCAGCAGTGAACTCCCCGGGACAGGAGCCTACGAGCAGTACTTC
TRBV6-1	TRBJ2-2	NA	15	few	CASYPLRNHTGELFF	TGTGCCAGCTACCCCTTGCGCAATCACACCGGGGAGCTGTTTTTT
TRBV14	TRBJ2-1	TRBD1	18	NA	CASSQEFEGQGFGNEQFF	TGTGCCAGCAGCCAAGAATTCGAAGGACAGGGATTCGGCAATGAGCAGTTCTTC
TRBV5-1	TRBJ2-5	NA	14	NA	CASSPRWVQETQYF	TGCGCCAGCAGTCCTAGATGGGTCCAAGAGACCCAGTACTTC
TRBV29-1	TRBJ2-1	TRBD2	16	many	CSVEVSGTSSTSEQFF	TGCAGCGTTGAAGTCTCCGGGACTAGCTCGACCAGTGAGCAGTTCTTC
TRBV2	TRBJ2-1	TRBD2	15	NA	CASTGLAGAPGEQFF	TGTGCCAGCACCGGACTAGCGGGAGCTCCGGGTGAGCAGTTCTTC
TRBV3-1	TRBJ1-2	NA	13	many	CASSLPERRGYTF	TGTGCCAGCAGCCTCCCGGAGCGTCGGGGCTACACCTTC
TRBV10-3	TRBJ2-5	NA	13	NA	CAISSSAQETQYF	TGTGCCATCAGTAGTAGTGCCCAAGAGACCCAGTACTTC
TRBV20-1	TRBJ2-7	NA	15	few	CSASKGFGLTYEQYF	TGCAGTGCTAGTAAAGGTTTTGGACTTACCTACGAGCAGTACTTC